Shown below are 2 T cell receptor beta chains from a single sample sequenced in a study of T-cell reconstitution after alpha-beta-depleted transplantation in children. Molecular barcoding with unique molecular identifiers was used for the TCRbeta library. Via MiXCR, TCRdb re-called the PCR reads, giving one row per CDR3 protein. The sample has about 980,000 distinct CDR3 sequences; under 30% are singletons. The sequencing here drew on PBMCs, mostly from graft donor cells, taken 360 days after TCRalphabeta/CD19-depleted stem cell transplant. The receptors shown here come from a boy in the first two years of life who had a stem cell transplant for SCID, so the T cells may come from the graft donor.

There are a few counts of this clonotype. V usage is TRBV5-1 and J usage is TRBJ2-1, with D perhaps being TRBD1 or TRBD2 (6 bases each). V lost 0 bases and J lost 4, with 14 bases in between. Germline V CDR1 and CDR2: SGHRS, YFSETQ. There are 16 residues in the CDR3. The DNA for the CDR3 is TGCGCCAGCAGCTTGGAGGCGAGGAGGGGGTACAATGAGCAGTTCTTC. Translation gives CASSLEARRGYNEQFF.

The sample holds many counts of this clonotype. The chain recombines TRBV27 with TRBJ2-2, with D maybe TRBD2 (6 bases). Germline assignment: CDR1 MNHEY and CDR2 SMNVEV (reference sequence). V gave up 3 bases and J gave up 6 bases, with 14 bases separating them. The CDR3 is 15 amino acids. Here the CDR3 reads CASSFRRGAAGELFF. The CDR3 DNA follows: TGTGCCAGCAGTTTCCGGCGGGGCGCCGCCGGGGAGCTGTTTTTT.